The TCR beta chain described here comes from a study of T cell repertoires in cytomegalovirus infection. The wider study: CMV epitopes used comprised recently identified HLA-C-restricted ones and well-studied HLA-B-restricted ones. Study-level points and caveats: What dominated the ex vivo response were HLA-C-restricted CMV-specific TCR beta clonotypes.

Each CDR3 protein is one row after TCRdb ran MiXCR on the reads. The data show some 940,000 distinct CDR3 sequences, with roughly 31% seen just once and more than 12% held by the top ten. V was clipped by 2 bases and J by 5 bases; unmatched bases: 3. Germline CDR1 MNHEY, CDR2 SVGAGI. This CDR3 is 14 amino acids long. A remark on this clonotype: Its cognate antigen is unknown.

J is TRBJ1-1 and V is TRBV6-5, with TRBD1 identical over 9 bases. The receptor comes from a human donor in good health (CMV status not recorded). Some clones in this sample may be carry-over from other donors' samples. The material sequenced was cultured CD8+ T cells from PBMCs, taken from culture after CMV antigen stimulation. CDR3 sequence reads: CASSYMTGGTEAFF. In nucleotides, the CDR3 is TGTGCCAGCAGTTACATGACAGGGGGAACTGAAGCTTTCTTT.